This T cell receptor beta chain was documented in a study of beta chain features in type 1 diabetes. For the study at large: Patients looked much like healthy donors when it came to age, gender and cell yields.

As every portion of the isolated RNA was reverse transcribed, the sequencing read expressed TCRB transcripts. The assay was immunoSEQ multiplex PCR, and TCRdb's table has in-frame clones only and misses some. The sample yields 310,000 or so clones, roughly 8% seen once. Germline V lookup: CDR1 LGHNA, CDR2 YSLEER. The CDR3 contains 19 residues. The ends were cut back, 3 bases at V and 4 bases at J, with 26 bases in the middle. General study findings and limits: A moderate, significant TCRB CDR3 shortening appeared in type 1 diabetes across four CD4+ subsets.

Regarding this clone: Antigen: not known.

The chain joins TRBV4-3 to TRBJ2-3, with D maybe TRBD2 (7 bases). This TCR derives from a woman in her late teens or twenties in good health. The sample comprised central memory CD4+ T cells from blood. CDR3 protein: CASSQRNPGGGNRADTQYF. CDR3 in DNA: TGCGCCAGCAGCCAGCGTAACCCGGGGGGCGGGAACCGCGCAGATACGCAGTATTTT.